The text below deals with one T cell receptor (beta chain). The data were taken from a study of cytomegalovirus exposure and HLA in healthy donors. Sequencing used immunoSEQ multiplex PCR; TCRdb keeps in-frame clones, though not all of them. Of under 400,000 clones in the sample, around 90% are singletons; the top ten hold around 0.91%. The germline V gene has CDR1 SGHDN and CDR2 FVKESK. V was shortened by 8 bases and J by 1 base, with 13 bases between the two germline ends. CDR3 length: 14 amino acids. This receptor was identified in a man under 40 in good health and CMV-seronegative. The specimen sequenced was PBMCs. The rearrangement joins TRBV14 to TRBJ2-3; a weak D match, TRBD2 (7 bases). The CDR3 sequence is CASGGAGGTDTQYF. The CDR3 bases are TGTGCCAGCGGGGGCGCGGGGGGCACAGATACGCAGTATTTT.